The present entry profiles one T cell receptor (beta chain) with its context. This clonotype was found many times. No antigen is known for it. Per-base quality was not reported, and no clone a single base away is much larger than it. This entry is derived from a study of T cell repertoires in cytomegalovirus infection (dated by TCRdb to the late 2010s). Regarding the complete study: The peptide stimulations were aimed at well-studied HLA-B-restricted epitopes as well as recently identified HLA-C-restricted CMV epitopes, whose presentation resists viral immunomodulation. The HLA type of each donor mattered for the analysis, because public TCR beta signatures pointed to carriage of CMV infection along with the matching HLA type.

The V end gives up 4 bases and the J end 4 bases, leaving 7 bases in the junction not matched to a gene. CDR1 SGHNT and CDR2 YENEEA were looked up in the germline V gene. The CDR3 runs 16 amino acids, cysteine and phenylalanine included. Only the CDR3 region is kept as DNA, spanning 48 bases read in frame from base 1. In light of the paper, this sample's treatment or condition label describes: in vitro stimulation with specific CMV peptide epitopes to enrich CMV-specific T cells. Instrument used: Illumina HiSeq 1500. Starting from the raw public reads, TCRdb applied fastp trimming at Q25, assembled clones with MiXCR and retained in-frame beta chains. When rows share a CDR3 protein, they turn into one entry using the most common DNA and genes. The sample yields some 900,000 distinct CDR3 sequences; 30% to 35% were counted once. The ten largest clones add up to about an eighth of the sample. The full study reports these points: In both this cohort and an independent roughly 350-donor cohort, the cumulative frequency of public TCR beta family members distinguished carriers of CMV infection plus the relevant HLA type. In the ex vivo response, HLA-C-restricted CMV-specific TCR beta clonotypes were dominant, and in two of eight donors the single most frequent clonotype came from this HLA-C-restricted group.

This TCR came from a human donor in good health (CMV status not recorded). Some clones in this sample may be carry-over from other donors' samples. The sequence links TRBV11-3 to TRBJ2-7, with 13 central nucleotides matching TRBD2. The sample was cultured CD8+ T cells from PBMCs, taken from culture after CMV antigen stimulation. CDR3 reads: CASSSRTSGGEYEQYF. The DNA sequence is given as TGTGCCAGCAGCTCCCGGACTAGCGGGGGCGAGTACGAGCAGTACTTC.